The present TCR beta chain was sequenced within a study of beta chain features in type 1 diabetes (dated by TCRdb to the late 2010s). About the full investigation: No differences in mean age, gender distribution, total cell number or subset yield were found between patients and healthy donors. A total of approximately 100 million sorted cells were examined across all samples, and the number of cells per subset was strongly correlated with RNA yield. The study compared the TCRB repertoires of sorted circulating CD4+ T cell subsets in recently diagnosed type 1 diabetes patients with those in matched healthy donors. Regulatory and stem cell-like memory subsets were obtained from only 8 patients and about eight healthy donors, while naive and central memory subsets were obtained from all 28 donors.

A single peripheral blood draw of approximately 100 mL on average was collected from each donor into heparinised tubes. A BD FACSAria II and a panel including CD45RO, CCR7, CD25, CD127, CD95 and CD27 were used to sort naive, central memory, regulatory and stem cell-like memory CD4+ T cells. Purity was above 95% for every sorted population. PBMCs were separated immediately by Lymphoprep density gradient centrifugation and were stained directly, without being cultured. To minimize batch effects, samples were stained and sorted in pairs, one healthy donor with one patient per experiment. What the study reported, not specific to this receptor: Shorter templates might have been favored by PCR, but patient and control samples were amplified and corrected together, so both groups would have been affected equally by any skew. HLA sub-analyses involved small numbers of individuals, so any influence of HLA type on TCRB rearrangement remained unresolved. At VDJ recombination sites, patients with type 1 diabetes made fewer insertions and deleted more nucleotides, a pattern implying thymic rearrangement abnormalities. Naive, central memory and regulatory TCRB repertoires appeared more similar among patients than among healthy donors. Because cDNA was sequenced instead of genomic DNA, activated cells with high expression could be over-represented, although the groups did not differ in activation or CD3 levels. In all four CD4+ subsets, TCRB CDR3 length was moderately but significantly shorter in type 1 diabetes patients.

After removal of 8 bases from V and 3 bases from J, the junction retains 6 bases not matched to a gene. As encoded in the germline V gene (reference sequence), CDR1 is GTSNPN while CDR2 is SVGIG. The cysteine opens and the phenylalanine closes a CDR3 of 13 amino acids. The entry retains the CDR3 DNA only, 39 bases that are in frame from base 1. All of the isolated RNA was reverse transcribed with the High Capacity cDNA Reverse Transcription Kit, so expressed TCRB transcripts were sequenced. Deep immunoSEQ sequencing was applied to naive, central memory and regulatory T cell samples, giving an average of roughly 3.5 million total reads per sample. After sorted cells were lysed in RLT buffer, RNA was extracted with DNase-treated RNeasy Micro or Mini kits, with the choice depending on cell number. Each cell subset was processed on its own to prevent cross-contamination, while patient and healthy donor samples were processed together. TCRB sequences were amplified from cDNA with the immunoSEQ multiplex PCR, producing 87-bp fragments spanning the CDR3 region. Sequencing of the amplicons was done on the Illumina HiSeq platform. On the authors' methods: PCR bias was computationally corrected using synthetic template baselines, reads within Hamming distance 2 were collapsed, and singletons that could not be merged were discarded. Reads were aligned against IMGT to assign V, D and J genes, CDR3 length and insertions or deletions at six rearrangement sites. Within each subset, clonotype counts were normalized to the number of sorted cells before true diversity and Gini coefficients were calculated with the tcR R package. The overlap coefficient, calculated on TCRB nucleotide sequences, was used to measure repertoire sharing. Out-of-frame TCRB sequences from naive cells were analyzed as a proxy for the pre-selection repertoire. This immuneACCESS table, as held by TCRdb, lists in-frame sequences with V and J called but not all clones. Of the missing ones, under half trace to an unresolved V gene in checked studies; the others have no known cause. That table furnishes V, J and clone size, whereas the DNA furnished D and trimming. Counted in this sample were 330,000 or so clones; 15% to 20% of them appeared once. The ten top clones hold under 0.05% of the sample.

A remark on this clone: What this receptor recognizes is not known. No much larger clonotype is one base removed from it; base qualities were not supplied.

Sequencing input: naive CD4+ T cells from blood. Explained via the paper, the cell subset or site label denotes: true naive CD4+ T cells. Here the chain combines TRBV30 and TRBJ2-7; the junction holds 11 bases that match TRBD2. The receptor comes from a woman aged 18-30 years in good health. CDR3 region: CASLGLAGYEQYF. The DNA sequence is given as TGTGCCAGCCTAGGACTAGCGGGCTACGAGCAGTACTTC.